This T cell receptor (beta chain) came from a study of sequential checkpoint blockade in melanoma. Study-wide background: Each arm's sequence ended with maintenance nivolumab. Findings and limits, study-wide: T-cell fraction and clonality followed PD-L1 and CD8+ counts, not mutational load.

This table comes from immunoSEQ multiplex PCR, and its TCRdb copy is limited to in-frame clones, with some not included. Among about 37,000 clones listed, roughly 32% were seen once. Only a few counts were recorded for this clone. The antigen is undetermined. Germline CDR1 reads GTSNPN; CDR2 reads SVGIG (reference sequence). The germline V and J ends were trimmed by 0 bases and 8 bases, with 20 bases remaining between them. This CDR3 region has 16 residues. Noted treatment: randomized to nivolumab then ipilimumab (arm A) or the reverse (arm B). None of the patients previously received DNA-damaging chemotherapy.

The TCR was taken from a human donor with melanoma. The chain links TRBV30 to TRBJ2-1; TRBD2 is a possible D gene (7 bases). Material: tumor tissue (inferred from file names), obtained from a patient given nivolumab and ipilimumab in sequence. CDR3 protein: CAWSVPGGPRGYEQFF. For the CDR3, the DNA is TGTGCCTGGAGTGTACCCGGGGGGCCTCGGGGCTATGAGCAGTTCTTC.